What follows is one T cell receptor beta chain and its context. Its antigen is not known. This entry is derived from a study of cytomegalovirus exposure and HLA in healthy donors. General study points: The listing of 150 to 200 TCR beta chains classed them as cytomegalovirus-associated. According to a subsequent analysis, TCR clusters from the first cohort were inclined to appear together in the 90 to 150 validation repertoires.

The CDR3 contains 17 residues. V shed 5 bases and J 0 bases; nucleotides not matched to a gene: 8. CDR1 and CDR2 from the germline V gene are SSHAT and FNYEAQ (reference sequence). The method was immunoSEQ multiplex PCR; TCRdb's version includes in-frame clones alone and lacks a portion of them. The sample has about 200,000 clones; 83% are singletons. The sequenced sample was PBMCs. V is TRBV7-7 and J is TRBJ2-7, with 12 bases matching TRBD2. This clonotype originated in a woman aged 18-30 years in good health and CMV-seronegative. The CDR3 loop is CASSQGLAGEDSYEQYF. DNA of the CDR3: TGTGCCAGCAGCCAGGGACTAGCGGGTGAGGACTCCTACGAGCAGTACTTC.